This T cell receptor (beta chain) was sequenced in a study of blood T cell repertoires in COVID-19. Germline CDR1 is GTSNPN and CDR2 is SVGIG (reference sequence). V shed 1 base and J 8 bases; nucleotides not matched to a gene: 8. This CDR3 is 14 amino acids long. Libraries were prepared by immunoSEQ multiplex PCR; TCRdb keeps only in-frame clonotypes and omits some of them. The sample shows roughly 520,000 clones, roughly 90% of them seen only once. This sequence originates from a woman aged 40-49 years who had recovered from COVID-19. The gene calls are TRBV30 and TRBJ1-2; 9 bases map to TRBD1. Source material: PBMCs or T cells enriched from blood (not recorded which). Written as DNA, the CDR3 is TGTGCCTGGAGTGGCCGGGACAGGGCTCGCGGCTACACCTTC. It is translated as CAWSGRDRARGYTF.